This T cell receptor (beta chain) was captured in a study of blood T cell repertoires in COVID-19. Unmatched junction bases numbered 11, after V lost 4 bases and J lost 6 bases. Germline V gene data show CDR1 as SGHRS and CDR2 as YFSETQ. This CDR3 has 15 residues. Data came from immunoSEQ multiplex PCR; TCRdb stores just in-frame clones and leaves some out. The sample records fewer than 250,000 clones, 86% being singletons. In terms of age and location, participants ranged from roughly 18 to 89 years and lived in about 25 US areas. Categorization into cohorts depended on clinical history that participants reported.

The gene calls are TRBV5-1 and TRBJ2-7, with TRBD1 identical over 9 bases. The receptor was derived from a woman aged 40 to 49 with acute COVID-19. Sequenced sample: PBMCs or T cells enriched from blood (not recorded which). The CDR3 DNA reads TGCGCCAGCAGCCCTGCCGGGACAGGGATCCTCGAGCAGTACTTC. Encoded protein: CASSPAGTGILEQYF.